One sample yielded the 11 T cell receptor beta chains listed below, sequenced in a study of blood T cell repertoires in COVID-19. Measured with immunoSEQ multiplex PCR; TCRdb has only the in-frame clones, and not every one. Of approximately 85,000 clones in the sample, 86% were seen once. The sample taken for sequencing was peripheral blood. These receptors all stem from a man in his forties or fifties with active or convalescent COVID-19.

The rearrangement links TRBV7-6 to TRBJ2-7; 10 bases map to TRBD1. J gave up 3 bases and V 1 base, and 6 bases lay outside the gene matches. Germline lookup yields CDR1 SGHVS and CDR2 FNYEAQ. The CDR3 loop spans 16 amino acids. The CDR3: CASSLVQGTGVYEQYF. CDR3 coding DNA: TGTGCCAGCAGCTTAGTACAGGGGACAGGGGTCTACGAGCAGTACTTC.

This chain joins TRBV10-3 and TRBJ1-2; 7 bases fit TRBD1. The germline CDR1 and CDR2 sequences are ENHRY and SYGVKD. V lost 6 bases, J lost 3 bases, and 7 bases stayed unmatched. This CDR3 is built from 14 residues. CDR3 residues: CAISADREDYGYTF. DNA for the CDR3: TGTGCCATCAGCGCCGACAGGGAAGACTATGGCTACACCTTC.

V gene TRBV7-2 combines with J gene TRBJ2-3, with a tentative D call TRBD2 (6 bases). The CDR3 is 15 residues long. The germline V gene encodes CDR1 SGHTA and CDR2 FQGNSA. V was cut by 5 bases and J by 2 bases, with 14 bases left in between. In DNA form, the CDR3 reads TGTGCCAGCAGCCCCCGCGGGGAGGACACAGATACGCAGTATTTT. Encoded protein: CASSPRGEDTDTQYF.

The V gene is TRBV7-2, the J gene TRBJ1-2; tentatively, D is TRBD1 (5 bases). Germline V gives CDR1 SGHTA, CDR2 FQGNSA. Between the trimmed V and J ends, which lost 5 bases and 4 bases, there was a span of 14 bases. CDR3 length equals 14 residues. The CDR3, as DNA: TGTGCCAGCAGCGCCGGGAGCCAGGGCTATGGCTACACCTTC. It encodes CASSAGSQGYGYTF.

This clone was found a few times. The V call is TRBV19, the J call TRBJ1-5; D gene uncertain. V dropped 5 bases and J dropped 8 bases, with 13 bases sitting between them. The CDR3 spans 13 residues. CDR1 LNHDA and CDR2 SQIVND come from the germline V gene (reference sequence). The CDR3 DNA sequence: TGTGCCAGTAGTCTAACCGTACGGGAGCCCCAGCATTTT. It translates to CASSLTVREPQHF.

This rearrangement joins TRBV11-2 to TRBJ2-1; D unresolved. The V and J ends lost 5 bases and 9 bases respectively, with 8 bases between them. Germline-derived CDR1 and CDR2 are SGHAT and FQNNGV. This CDR3 has 11 amino acids. Here the CDR3 DNA reads TGTGCCAGCAGCCCAGGTGGTGAGCAGTTCTTC. It yields the protein CASSPGGEQFF. Filled out from reference TRBV11-2 and TRBJ2-1, the complete variable domain reads EAGVAQSPRYKIIEKRQSVAFWCNPISGHATLYWYQQILGQGPKLLIQFQNNGVVDDSQLPKDRFSAERLKGVDSTLKIQPAKLEDSAVYLCASSPGGEQFFGPGTRLTVL.

The CDR3 reads CATSDAAAYEQYF. CDR3 in DNA: TGTGCCACCAGTGACGCCGCGGCCTACGAGCAGTACTTC. The chain links TRBV24-1 to TRBJ2-7, with D unclear. The CDR3 consists of 13 residues. Germline lookup yields CDR1 KGHDR and CDR2 SFDVKD. V dropped 4 bases and J dropped 2 bases, with 8 bases sitting between them.

The chain employs TRBV18 and TRBJ1-4; perhaps TRBD1 as D (5 bases). Per the germline V gene, CDR1 is KGHSH and CDR2 is LQKENI. V shed 2 bases and J shed 10 bases, with 20 bases lying between them. The CDR3 extends over 16 amino acids. The CDR3 DNA reads as TGTGCCAGCTCACCAGGGATAGGGGAAGGAGAAGGAAAACTGTTTTTT. It codes for CASSPGIGEGEGKLFF.

The J gene is TRBJ2-3, the V gene TRBV29-1; 8 bases are shared with TRBD2. CDR3 length equals 17 residues. CDR1 and CDR2 (germline): SQVTM, ANQGSEA. Trimming cost V 0 bases and J 0 bases; bases outside gene matches: 8. CDR3 in amino acids: CSVEDLLAVASTDTQYF. The CDR3 DNA follows: TGCAGCGTTGAAGATCTACTAGCGGTGGCTAGCACAGATACGCAGTATTTT.

This chain uses TRBV15 with TRBJ1-1; D is uncertain. Germline-derived CDR1 and CDR2 are LNHNV and YYDKDF (reference sequence). This CDR3 contains 14 residues. Trimming shortened V by 1 base and J by 2 bases, and 8 bases separated the two germline ends. CDR3 DNA: TGTGCCACCAGCAGAGTAGGGAGAAACACTGAAGCTTTCTTT. Encoded protein: CATSRVGRNTEAFF. The full variable domain, with the rest looked up from reference TRBV15 and TRBJ1-1, is DAMVIQNPRYQVTQFGKPVTLSCSQTLNHNVMYWYQQKSSQAPKLLFHYYDKDFNNEADTPDNFQSRRPNTSFCFLDIRSPGLGDTAMYLCATSRVGRNTEAFFGQGTRLTVV.

This sequence joins TRBV30 and TRBJ1-5; TRBD1 is a possible D gene (5 bases). Trimming pared 0 bases from V and 5 bases from J, leaving 20 bases between. The germline gives CDR1 GTSNPN, CDR2 SVGIG (reference sequence). The CDR3 covers 17 residues. DNA of the CDR3: TGTGCCTGGAGTGTTTCAGGGTTCTCCTCCCGCGATCAGCCCCAGCATTTT. Translation gives CAWSVSGFSSRDQPQHF.